This record covers a single TCR beta chain. The sample comes from a study of blood T cell repertoires in COVID-19. In the original workflow: Estimates of nucleated cell counts were drawn from the amplification of reference gene primers. The method was immunoSEQ multiplex PCR; TCRdb's version includes in-frame clones alone and lacks a portion of them. That table gives V, J and clone size, and the DNA gave D and trimming. The table lists several thousand clones, roughly 90% of them singletons, with 6% in the top ten. The length of the CDR3 is 16 residues. Trimming removed 7 bases from V and 8 bases from J; junction bases left unmatched: 10. Germline CDR1 LNHDA, CDR2 SQIVND (reference sequence).

The receptor comes from a man aged 60 to 69 with acute or convalescent COVID-19. This sequence joins TRBV19 and TRBJ2-1, with 14 bases fitting TRBD2. The source material was peripheral blood. CDR3 region: CASNKPGLAGVDEQFF. The DNA for the CDR3 is TGTGCCAGTAATAAACCGGGACTAGCGGGAGTTGATGAGCAGTTCTTC.